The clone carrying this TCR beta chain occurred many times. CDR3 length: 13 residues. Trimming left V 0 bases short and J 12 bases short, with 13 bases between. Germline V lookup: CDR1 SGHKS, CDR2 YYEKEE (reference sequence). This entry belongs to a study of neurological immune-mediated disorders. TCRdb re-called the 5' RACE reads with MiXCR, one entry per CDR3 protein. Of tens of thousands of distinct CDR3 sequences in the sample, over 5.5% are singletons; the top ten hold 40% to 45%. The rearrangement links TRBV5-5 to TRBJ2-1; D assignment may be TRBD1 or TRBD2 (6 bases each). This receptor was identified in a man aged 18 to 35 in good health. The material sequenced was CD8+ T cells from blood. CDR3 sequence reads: CASSLELGGAQFF. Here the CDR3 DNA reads TGTGCCAGCAGCTTGGAGTTGGGGGGCGCGCAGTTCTTC. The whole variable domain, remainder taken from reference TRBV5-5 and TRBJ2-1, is DAGVTQSPTHLIKTRGQQVTLRCSPISGHKSVSWYQQVLGQGPQFIFQYYEKEERGRGNFPDRFSARQFPNYSSELNVNALLLGDSALYLCASSLELGGAQFFGPGTRLTVL.